This T cell receptor (beta chain) derives from a study of blood T cells in healthy people across ages. The study recruited healthy Caucasian donors from Russia who were aged roughly 6 to 95. The CDR3 contains 12 residues. The V and J ends lost 1 base and 12 bases respectively, with 10 bases between them. In this sample, this clonotype turned up once. Next came a second PCR, run for roughly 7 to 12 cycles, which used a sample-barcoded 5' primer along with a J-beta primer mix. TCRdb reprocessed the 5' RACE reads with MiXCR, giving one entry per CDR3 protein. The sample has 1.5 million to 2 million distinct CDR3 sequences, under 30% seen once.

The gene calls are TRBV12-3 or TRBV12-4 and TRBJ2-1; the D gene is possibly TRBD2 (6 bases). The specimen was blood. This clonotype originated in a woman under 40 in good health. CDR3 coding DNA: TGTGCCAGCAGTTTAGGTAGCGGAGTGCAGTTCTTC. Amino acids: CASSLGSGVQFF.